One sample yielded the 15 T cell receptor beta chains listed below, sequenced in a study of Tregs in tolerant kidney transplant recipients. Here immunoSEQ multiplex PCR was the method, and the copy in TCRdb shows in-frame clones only, minus some. Of under 85,000 clones in the sample, around 90% were seen once. Sample: CD4+ T cells from blood, taken before the transplant. The receptors here all came from a human donor who received a combined kidney and bone marrow transplant.

V and J are TRBV5-4 and TRBJ2-1; TRBD2 might be the D (6 bases). Germline-derived CDR1 and CDR2 are SGHNT and YYREEE (reference sequence). The CDR3 length is 16 residues. The V gene lost 0 bases and the J gene lost 8 bases, with 18 bases spanning the gap. CDR3 bases: TGTGCCAGCAGCTTGGCAGCCGGGAGTCCCAGCGATGAGCAGTTCTTC. The encoded protein is CASSLAAGSPSDEQFF.

The chain combines TRBV2 with TRBJ1-4; D is perhaps TRBD1 (5 bases). The CDR3 is 15 residues long. From germline, CDR1 is SNHLY and CDR2 FYNNEI. Trimming cost V 3 bases and J 8 bases, with 16 bases left between them. The DNA of the CDR3 is TGTGCCAGCAGTGATCTGGGAATGCCAGGGGAAAAACTGTTTTTT. Translation gives CASSDLGMPGEKLFF.

This clone was recorded only once. This chain's CDR3 is CAWTPLGTRNEKLFF. The CDR3 DNA follows: TGTGCCTGGACTCCCCTTGGGACAAGAAATGAAAAACTGTTTTTT. V and J are TRBV30 and TRBJ1-4; possible D gene TRBD1, 6 bases. Germline values: CDR1 GTSNPN, CDR2 SVGIG (reference sequence). This CDR3 region has 15 residues. V was cut by 4 bases and J by 5 bases, with 17 bases left in between.

This chain uses TRBV5-1 with TRBJ2-5; 8 nucleotides line up with TRBD2. This CDR3 is built from 15 residues. Per the germline V gene, CDR1 is SGHRS and CDR2 is YFSETQ. J was trimmed by 2 bases and V by 5 bases; bases with no gene match: 8. DNA of the CDR3: TGCGCCAGCAGTACCGGGGGGGCACTGCAAGAGACCCAGTACTTC. Translated: CASSTGGALQETQYF.

V and J are TRBV28 and TRBJ1-5; TRBD1 agrees at 9 bases. The V segment lost 5 bases and the J segment 7 bases; nucleotides outside the gene matches: 9. The CDR3 sequence is 15 residues long. The germline V gene has CDR1 MDHEN and CDR2 SYDVKM. The CDR3 reads CASSLGQGFRQPQHF. The DNA of the CDR3 is TGTGCCAGCAGTCTGGGACAGGGCTTTCGACAGCCCCAGCATTTT.

V usage is TRBV19 and J usage is TRBJ2-1; possible D gene TRBD2, 5 bases. Trimming took 7 bases from V and 6 from J, leaving 13 bases between them. Germline V CDR1 and CDR2: LNHDA, SQIVND (reference sequence). This CDR3 is built from 13 residues. The CDR3, as DNA: TGTGCCAGTAAGTCAGGACTCGGCAATGAGCAGTTCTTC. Translation: CASKSGLGNEQFF.

This chain connects TRBV28 to TRBJ1-5, with D maybe TRBD1 (5 bases). This CDR3 is built from 17 residues. Germline V CDR1 and CDR2: MDHEN, SYDVKM. The V and J ends lost 4 bases and 2 bases respectively, with 18 bases between them. In DNA, the CDR3 is TGTGCCAGCAGTTATCAGGGTAGGTGGGCCGGCAATCAGCCCCAGCATTTT. Protein product: CASSYQGRWAGNQPQHF.

The chain carries TRBV5-1 and TRBJ2-7; 8 nucleotides agree with TRBD2. Germline V gives CDR1 SGHRS, CDR2 YFSETQ. The CDR3 totals 15 residues. V trimming: 5 bases; J trimming: 6 bases; junction bases outside the gene matches: 13. CDR3 nucleotide sequence: TGCGCCAGCAGGAGTCGTGCAAGCGGGAGTACCGAGCAGTACTTC. Its translation: CASRSRASGSTEQYF.

The rearrangement links TRBV5-6 to TRBJ1-2, with TRBD1 matching 8 bases. Germline loops: CDR1 SGHDT, CDR2 YYEEEE. V dropped 2 bases and J dropped 6; count of bases not matched to a gene: 9. The CDR3 spans 15 residues. CDR3 amino acids: CASSLTARTGHGYTF. The CDR3 bases are TGTGCCAGCAGCTTAACCGCCCGGACAGGGCATGGCTACACCTTC.

This clone came up once. V and J are TRBV5-4 and TRBJ1-1, with 8 bases fitting TRBD1. The CDR3 is made up of 15 amino acids. V trimming: 0 bases; J trimming: 5 bases; junction bases outside the gene matches: 6. Germline V gene sequence: CDR1 SGHNT, CDR2 YYREEE (reference sequence). The CDR3 DNA reads as TGTGCCAGCAGCTTGGGAACAGGGGGGTGGACTGAAGCTTTCTTT. Translated, it gives CASSLGTGGWTEAFF. The full variable domain, with the rest looked up from reference TRBV5-4 and TRBJ1-1, is ETGVTQSPTHLIKTRGQQVTLRCSSQSGHNTVSWYQQALGQGPQFIFQYYREEENGRGNFPPRFSGLQFPNYSSELNVNALELDDSALYLCASSLGTGGWTEAFFGQGTRLTVV.

This chain uses TRBV10-3 with TRBJ1-5; D gene unclear. The CDR3 has 17 residues. Trimming left V 2 bases short and J 1 base short, with 15 bases between. CDR1 ENHRY and CDR2 SYGVKD come from the germline V gene. The CDR3 region has the DNA TGTGCCATCAGTGAGACGATGGCGGGGTTGAGCAATCAGCCCCAGCATTTT. This sequence encodes CAISETMAGLSNQPQHF.

V and J are TRBV7-2 and TRBJ1-1, with 7 bases fitting TRBD1. The V and J ends lost 3 bases and 5 bases, in that order; junction bases with no gene match: 6. This CDR3 has 14 residues. The germline V gene encodes CDR1 SGHTA and CDR2 FQGNSA. The CDR3 sequence: CASSFRGSGTEAFF. CDR3 in DNA: TGTGCCAGCAGCTTCAGGGGGTCGGGGACTGAAGCTTTCTTT.

This chain uses TRBV4-1 with TRBJ1-2, with no clear D. Trimming removed 0 bases from V and 7 bases from J, with 18 bases in between. Germline values: CDR1 MGHRA, CDR2 YSYEKL. The CDR3 sequence is 16 residues long. In DNA, the CDR3 is TGCGCCAGCAGCCAAGATCGAACAGTCCAGAGTGGTGGCTACACCTTC. Translating it yields CASSQDRTVQSGGYTF.

CDR3 amino acids: CASSPSGTSYNEQFF. DNA for the CDR3: TGCGCCAGCAGCCCAAGCGGGACCTCCTACAATGAGCAGTTCTTC. The rearrangement links TRBV5-1 to TRBJ2-1; 7 bases are shared with TRBD2. V dropped 4 bases and J dropped 0; count of bases not matched to a gene: 4. The CDR3 is 15 residues long. The germline CDR1 and CDR2 sequences are SGHRS and YFSETQ.

The chain joins TRBV5-1 to TRBJ1-4; 7 bases agree with TRBD1. V shed 4 bases and J 0 bases; nucleotides not matched to a gene: 3. Germline V gene data show CDR1 as SGHRS and CDR2 as YFSETQ. This CDR3 contains 15 residues. CDR3 sequence (DNA): TGCGCCAGCAGCGTAACAGGGGCAACTAATGAAAAACTGTTTTTT. Residues: CASSVTGATNEKLFF.